This is a list of T cell receptor beta chains from one sample in a study of blood T cell repertoires in COVID-19. TCRdb's copy holds only in-frame clones and misses some; the assay was immunoSEQ multiplex PCR. The top ten clones hold roughly 6.8% of a sample with 60,000 to 95,000 clones, over 80% of them seen once. Material: peripheral blood. All receptors come from a woman between 45 and 60 years old with acute or convalescent COVID-19. Each CDR3 is given with its conserved first and last residue. Each record gives: V gene, clone size, D gene, J gene, CDR3 DNA, CDR3 protein. A D gene is named only where the DNA matches it firmly. Expanded clones are given a class, and other clones once, few, many or no size at all.

V: TRBV4-1; size: -; D: -; J: TRBJ2-2; DNA: TGCGCCAGCAGCCAAGACAGCGGGCCCGGGGAGCTGTTTTTT; CDR3: CASSQDSGPGELFF
V: TRBV29-1; size: -; D: TRBD1; J: TRBJ1-2; DNA: TGCAGCGCCCCCTGGGCGGGACAGGAATTAGTTAACTATGGCTACACCTTC; CDR3: CSAPWAGQELVNYGYTF
V: TRBV10-3; size: -; D: TRBD1; J: TRBJ1-3; DNA: TGTGCCATCAGCGACAGGGAGGTCGGAAACACCATATATTTT; CDR3: CAISDREVGNTIYF
V: TRBV10-3; size: -; D: -; J: TRBJ1-1; DNA: TGTGCCATCAGTGGGGGCGTTAACACTGAAGCTTTCTTT; CDR3: CAISGGVNTEAFF
V: TRBV7-9; size: -; D: -; J: TRBJ2-7; DNA: TGTGCCAGCAGCGCAGACGGTCGGGCCTACGAGCAGTACTTC; CDR3: CASSADGRAYEQYF
V: TRBV30; size: -; D: -; J: TRBJ2-7; DNA: TGTGCCTGGAGTGTAGGCAGGGGACATTACGAGCAGTACTTC; CDR3: CAWSVGRGHYEQYF
V: TRBV30; size: -; D: TRBD2; J: TRBJ2-7; DNA: TGTGCCTGGAGTGTGATGGGGGGAGGGGACTCCTACGAGCAGTACTTC; CDR3: CAWSVMGGGDSYEQYF
V: TRBV3-1/TRBV3-2; size: -; D: TRBD2; J: TRBJ2-1; DNA: TGTGCCAGCAGCCATCCCCCCGGGACTAGCGGGAGTGAGCAGTTCTTC; CDR3: CASSHPPGTSGSEQFF
V: TRBV21-1; size: -; D: -; J: TRBJ2-4; DNA: TGTGCCAGCAGCAAAAGGACAGGGGAGGACATTCAGTACTTC; CDR3: CASSKRTGEDIQYF
V: TRBV12-3/TRBV12-4; size: few; D: -; J: TRBJ1-4; DNA: TGTGCCAGCAGTTTTAAGGGGAATGAAAAACTGTTTTTT; CDR3: CASSFKGNEKLFF
V: TRBV25-1; size: -; D: -; J: TRBJ2-2; DNA: TGTGCCAGCAGTGAATCCCCGCAGGGGAACACCGGGGAGCTGTTTTTT; CDR3: CASSESPQGNTGELFF
V: TRBV5-4; size: -; D: -; J: TRBJ1-4; DNA: TGTGCCAGCAGCTTGTCAGGGAATCATGAAAAACTGTTTTTT; CDR3: CASSLSGNHEKLFF
V: TRBV6-5; size: -; D: -; J: TRBJ1-4; DNA: TGTGCCAGCAGTTACTCGACGGGAGTTGGGCATGAAAAACTGTTTTTT; CDR3: CASSYSTGVGHEKLFF
V: TRBV19; size: -; D: TRBD2; J: TRBJ2-7; DNA: TGTGCCAGTAGAACTAGCGGGTCTTCCTACGAGCAGTACTTC; CDR3: CASRTSGSSYEQYF
V: TRBV18; size: -; D: TRBD1; J: TRBJ1-2; DNA: TGTGCCAGCTCACCACAACCGGGACAGGGCGCCTTGAGTGGGGGTGGCTACACCTTC; CDR3: CASSPQPGQGALSGGGYTF
V: TRBV13; size: -; D: TRBD2; J: TRBJ2-5; DNA: TGTGCCAGCAGCACTCGACTAGCCTCTCGGGGAGAGACCCAGTACTTC; CDR3: CASSTRLASRGETQYF